This TCR beta chain came from a study of T cell responses to AZD1222 COVID-19 vaccine. Between the trimmed V and J ends, which lost 3 bases and 0 bases, there was a span of 9 bases. Germline V gene lookup returns CDR1 SGHTA and CDR2 FQGTGA. This CDR3 is 16 amino acids long. A word on this clone: Its cognate antigen is unknown.

Broader study findings: Reports say nearly half of spike-specific TCRs go after unmutated variant regions.

The protocol was immunoSEQ multiplex PCR, while the TCRdb copy is restricted to in-frame clones and leaves out a portion. The sample consists of fewer than 110,000 clones, over 75% of them appearing once. The chain carries TRBV7-3 and TRBJ1-6; no firm D call. This specimen was peripheral blood, taken 28 days after the second AZD1222 dose. This clonotype originated in an adult who received the AZD1222 COVID-19 vaccine. CDR3 sequence reads: CASSFSGRSYNSPLHF. In nucleotides, the CDR3 is TGTGCCAGCAGCTTTAGTGGGCGCTCCTATAATTCACCCCTCCACTTT.